Given below is one TCR beta chain in context. Its antigen is unidentified. The sample comes from a study of blood T cells in healthy people across ages. General study results and limits: Per million T cells, TCR beta diversity dropped about linearly as age rose.

The CDR3 has 16 amino acids. Germline V gene sequence: CDR1 SGHTA, CDR2 FQGNSA. Trimming took 3 bases from V and 7 from J, leaving 19 bases between them. Through a sample-barcoded 5' primer and a J-beta primer mix, a second PCR was run for roughly 6 to 12 cycles. Tagging of each cDNA molecule was performed by a template-switch adaptor with 12 random nucleotides. MiXCR was run by TCRdb on the 5' RACE reads, yielding one entry per CDR3 protein. The sample lists 1.5 million to 2 million distinct CDR3 sequences; about 50% were seen once. J is TRBJ2-4 and V is TRBV7-2; D possibly corresponds to TRBD1 (5 bases). The specimen sequenced was blood. The TCR comes from a woman aged 40 to 55 in good health. Here the CDR3 DNA reads TGTGCCAGCAGCTTGACCAGGGTGGAGAGATCTAACATTCAGTACTTC. The encoded protein is CASSLTRVERSNIQYF.